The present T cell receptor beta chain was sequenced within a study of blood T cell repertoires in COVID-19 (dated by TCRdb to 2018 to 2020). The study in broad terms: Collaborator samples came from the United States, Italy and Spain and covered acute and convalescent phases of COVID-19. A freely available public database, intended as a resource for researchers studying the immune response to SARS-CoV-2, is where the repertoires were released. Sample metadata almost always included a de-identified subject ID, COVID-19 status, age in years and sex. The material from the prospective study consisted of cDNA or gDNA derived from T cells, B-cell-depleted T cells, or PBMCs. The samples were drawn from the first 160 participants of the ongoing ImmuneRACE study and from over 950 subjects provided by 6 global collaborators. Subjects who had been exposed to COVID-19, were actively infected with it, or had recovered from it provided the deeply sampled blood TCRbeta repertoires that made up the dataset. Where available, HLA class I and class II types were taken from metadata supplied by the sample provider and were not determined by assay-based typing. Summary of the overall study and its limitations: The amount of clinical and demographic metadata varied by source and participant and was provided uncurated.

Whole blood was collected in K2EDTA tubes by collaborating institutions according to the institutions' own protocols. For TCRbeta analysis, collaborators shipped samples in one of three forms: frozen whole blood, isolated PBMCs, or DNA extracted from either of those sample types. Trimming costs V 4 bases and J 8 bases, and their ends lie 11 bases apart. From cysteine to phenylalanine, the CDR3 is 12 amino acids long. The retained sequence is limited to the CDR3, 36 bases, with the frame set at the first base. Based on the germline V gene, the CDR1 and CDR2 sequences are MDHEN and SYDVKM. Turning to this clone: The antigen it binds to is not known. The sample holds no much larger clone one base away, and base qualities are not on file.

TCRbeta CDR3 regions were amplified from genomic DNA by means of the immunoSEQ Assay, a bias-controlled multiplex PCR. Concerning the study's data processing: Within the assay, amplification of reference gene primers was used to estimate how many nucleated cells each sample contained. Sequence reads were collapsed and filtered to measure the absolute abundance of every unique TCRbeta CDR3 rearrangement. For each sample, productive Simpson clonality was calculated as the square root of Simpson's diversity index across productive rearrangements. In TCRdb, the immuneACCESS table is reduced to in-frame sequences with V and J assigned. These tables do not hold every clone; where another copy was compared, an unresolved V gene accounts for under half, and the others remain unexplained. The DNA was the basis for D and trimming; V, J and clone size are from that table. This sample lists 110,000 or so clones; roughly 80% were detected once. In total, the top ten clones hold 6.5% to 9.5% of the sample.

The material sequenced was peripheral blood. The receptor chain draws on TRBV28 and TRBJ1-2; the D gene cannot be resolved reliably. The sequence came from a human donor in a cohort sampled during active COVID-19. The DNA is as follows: TGTGCCAGCAGTTCTCTCCATGGCGGCTACACCTTC. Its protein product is CASSSLHGGYTF.